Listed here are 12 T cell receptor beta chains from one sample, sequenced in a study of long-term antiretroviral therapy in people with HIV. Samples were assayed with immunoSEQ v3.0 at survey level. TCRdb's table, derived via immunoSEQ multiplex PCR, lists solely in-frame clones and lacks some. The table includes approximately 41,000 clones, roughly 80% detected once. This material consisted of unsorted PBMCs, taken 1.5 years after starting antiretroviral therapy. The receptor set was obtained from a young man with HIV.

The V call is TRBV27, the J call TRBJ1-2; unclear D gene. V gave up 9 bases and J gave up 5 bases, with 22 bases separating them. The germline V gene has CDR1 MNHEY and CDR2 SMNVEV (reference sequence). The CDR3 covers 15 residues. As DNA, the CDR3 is TGTGCCAGATCGACTTTGGGGTCTGAGAGGTATGGCTACACCTTC. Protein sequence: CARSTLGSERYGYTF.

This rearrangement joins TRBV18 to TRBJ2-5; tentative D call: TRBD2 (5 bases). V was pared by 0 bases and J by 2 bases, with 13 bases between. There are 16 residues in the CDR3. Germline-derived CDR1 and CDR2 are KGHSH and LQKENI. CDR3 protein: CASSPPRNTGQETQYF. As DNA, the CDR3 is TGTGCCAGCTCACCACCGAGAAACACGGGGCAAGAGACCCAGTACTTC.

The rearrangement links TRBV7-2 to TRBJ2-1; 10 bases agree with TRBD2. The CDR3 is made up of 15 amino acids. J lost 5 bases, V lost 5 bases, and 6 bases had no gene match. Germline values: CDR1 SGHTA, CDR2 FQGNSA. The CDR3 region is CASSLILAGNNEQFF. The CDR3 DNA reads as TGTGCCAGCAGCCTAATACTAGCGGGGAACAATGAGCAGTTCTTC.

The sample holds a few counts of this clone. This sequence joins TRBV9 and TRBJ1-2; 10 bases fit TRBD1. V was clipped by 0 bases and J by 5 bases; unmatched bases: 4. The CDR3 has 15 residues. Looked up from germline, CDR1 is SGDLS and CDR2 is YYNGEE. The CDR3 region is CASSVGGTGAYGYTF. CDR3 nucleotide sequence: TGTGCCAGCAGCGTAGGTGGGACAGGGGCGTATGGCTACACCTTC.

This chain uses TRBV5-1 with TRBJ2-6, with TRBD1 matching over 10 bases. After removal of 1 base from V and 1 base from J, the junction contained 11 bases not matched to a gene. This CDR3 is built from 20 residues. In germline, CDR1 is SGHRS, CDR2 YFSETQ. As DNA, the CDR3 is TGCGCCAGCAGCTTGACCAACACCGGGACAGGGGTATCTGGGGCCAACGTCCTGACTTTC. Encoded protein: CASSLTNTGTGVSGANVLTF.

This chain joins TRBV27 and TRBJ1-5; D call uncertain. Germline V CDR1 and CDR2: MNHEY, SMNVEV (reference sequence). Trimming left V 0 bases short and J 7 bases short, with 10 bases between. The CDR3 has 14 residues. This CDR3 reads CASSLSGPGQPQHF. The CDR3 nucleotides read TGTGCCAGCAGTTTATCGGGCCCGGGGCAGCCCCAGCATTTT.

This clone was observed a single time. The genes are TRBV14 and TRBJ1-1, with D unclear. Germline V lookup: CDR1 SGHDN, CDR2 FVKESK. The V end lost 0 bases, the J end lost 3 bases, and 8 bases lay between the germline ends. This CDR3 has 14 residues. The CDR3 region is CASSQDLGYTEAFF. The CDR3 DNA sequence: TGTGCCAGCAGCCAAGATCTCGGCTACACTGAAGCTTTCTTT.

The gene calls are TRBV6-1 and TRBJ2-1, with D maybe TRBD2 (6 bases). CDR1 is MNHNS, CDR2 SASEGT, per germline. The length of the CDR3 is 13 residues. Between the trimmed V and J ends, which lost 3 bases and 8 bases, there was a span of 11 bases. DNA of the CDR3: TGTGCCAGCAGTGAGAGACCGGGAGATGAGCAGTTCTTC. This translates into CASSERPGDEQFF.

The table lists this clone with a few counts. The CDR3 loop reads CASSSSRTALSYF. CDR3 nucleotides: TGTGCCAGCAGCTCTTCCAGGACAGCTCTTTCTTACTTC. The chain has TRBV7-7 and TRBJ2-5; maybe TRBD1 (6 bases). The CDR3 consists of 13 residues. V was clipped by 4 bases and J by 14 bases, with 20 bases between them. The germline gives CDR1 SSHAT, CDR2 FNYEAQ (reference sequence).

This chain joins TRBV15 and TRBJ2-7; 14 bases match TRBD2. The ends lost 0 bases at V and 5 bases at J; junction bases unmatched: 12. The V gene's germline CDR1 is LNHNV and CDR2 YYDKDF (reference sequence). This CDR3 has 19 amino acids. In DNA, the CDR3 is TGTGCCACCAGCAGAGAGGCCCCGGGACTAGCGGGAGCAATGGACGAGCAGTACTTC. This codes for CATSREAPGLAGAMDEQYF.

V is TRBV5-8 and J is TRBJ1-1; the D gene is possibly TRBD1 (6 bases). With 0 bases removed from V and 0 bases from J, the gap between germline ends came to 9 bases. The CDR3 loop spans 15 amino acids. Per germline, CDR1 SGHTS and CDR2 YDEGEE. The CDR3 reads CASSLGGTLNTEAFF. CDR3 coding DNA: TGTGCCAGCAGCTTGGGAGGGACATTGAACACTGAAGCTTTCTTT. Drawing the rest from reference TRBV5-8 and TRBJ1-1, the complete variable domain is EAGVTQSPTHLIKTRGQQATLRCSPISGHTSVYWYQQALGLGLQFLLWYDEGEERNRGNFPPRFSGRQFPNYSSELNVNALELEDSALYLCASSLGGTLNTEAFFGQGTRLTVV.

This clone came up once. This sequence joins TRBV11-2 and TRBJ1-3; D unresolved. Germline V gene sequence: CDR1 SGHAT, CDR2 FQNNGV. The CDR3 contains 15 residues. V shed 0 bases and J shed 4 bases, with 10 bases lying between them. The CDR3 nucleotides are TGTGCCAGCAGCTTAGAGGGTAGGGCCGGAAACACCATATATTTT. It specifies CASSLEGRAGNTIYF.